This TCR beta chain was sequenced in a study of T cell responses to AZD1222 COVID-19 vaccine. Points from the study as a whole: The number of AZD1222 recipients seropositive at baseline was only five or six. The donors showed a predominance of white British ancestry and of females, with possible underestimation of clonal diversity.

A word on this clone: The target antigen is unknown.

This CDR3 is built from 14 residues. V shed 0 bases and J shed 6 bases, with 10 bases lying between them. Germline CDR1 reads SGHTA; CDR2 reads FQGNSA. The protocol was immunoSEQ multiplex PCR, while the TCRdb copy is restricted to in-frame clones and leaves out a portion. The table lists more than 100,000 clones, less than 90% of them singletons, with around 2.4% in the top ten. The receptor was isolated from an adult in good health. The chain is built from TRBV7-2 and TRBJ2-3; D is possibly TRBD1 (5 bases). Sequencing used peripheral blood, obtained on day 0 of AZD1222 vaccination. The CDR3 reads CASSLARVKDTQYF. DNA for the CDR3: TGTGCCAGCAGCTTAGCCAGGGTCAAGGATACGCAGTATTTT.